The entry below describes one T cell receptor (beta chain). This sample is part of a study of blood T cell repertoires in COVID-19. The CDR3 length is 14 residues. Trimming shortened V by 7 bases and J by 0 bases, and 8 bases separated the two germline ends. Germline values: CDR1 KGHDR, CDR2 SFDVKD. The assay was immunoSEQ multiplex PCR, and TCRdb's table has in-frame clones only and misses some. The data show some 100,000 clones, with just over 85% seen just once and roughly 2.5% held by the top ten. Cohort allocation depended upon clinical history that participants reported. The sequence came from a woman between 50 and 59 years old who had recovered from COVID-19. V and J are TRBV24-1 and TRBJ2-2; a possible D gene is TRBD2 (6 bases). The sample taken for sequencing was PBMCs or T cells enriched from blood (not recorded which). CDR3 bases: TGTGCCACCAGCGGGGGTGCGAACACCGGGGAGCTGTTTTTT. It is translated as CATSGGANTGELFF.